Presented here are 5 T cell receptor beta chains from one specimen sequenced in a study of shared clonotypes between healthy human individuals. Data came from immunoSEQ multiplex PCR; TCRdb stores just in-frame clones and leaves some out. The repertoire holds around 2.5 million clones, with over 85% as singletons. Sequences were obtained from naive CD4+ T cells from PBMCs. Subset given: CD45RA+ positively selected. These TCRs come from a man between 18 and 35 years old in good health. Some clones in this sample may be carry-over from other donors' samples.

J is TRBJ1-6 and V is TRBV5-6; no reliable D call. Germline assignment: CDR1 SGHDT and CDR2 YYEEEE. V gave up 1 base and J gave up 9 bases, with 14 bases separating them. The CDR3 sequence is 15 residues long. Here the CDR3 DNA reads TGTGCCAGCAGCTTGTTAACCGCCCTAAGTTCACCCCTCCACTTT. It translates to CASSLLTALSSPLHF.

This rearrangement joins TRBV5-1 to TRBJ2-5; 7 bases are shared with TRBD2. The CDR3 extends over 14 amino acids. Germline CDR1 reads SGHRS; CDR2 reads YFSETQ. The V and J ends lost 2 bases and 4 bases, in that order; junction bases with no gene match: 5. This CDR3 is CASSFPQRGETQYF. In nucleotides, the CDR3 is TGCGCCAGCAGCTTCCCCCAGCGGGGAGAGACCCAGTACTTC.

V and J are TRBV5-5 and TRBJ2-7; D call uncertain. The length of the CDR3 is 16 residues. Trimming stripped 0 bases from V and 0 bases from J, with 13 bases between. The V gene's germline CDR1 is SGHKS and CDR2 YYEKEE (reference sequence). The DNA for the CDR3 is TGTGCCAGCAGCTTGGCCACAACTCCCGTCTCCTACGAGCAGTACTTC. Its protein is CASSLATTPVSYEQYF. The variable domain in full, completed from reference TRBV5-5 and TRBJ2-7, reads DAGVTQSPTHLIKTRGQQVTLRCSPISGHKSVSWYQQVLGQGPQFIFQYYEKEERGRGNFPDRFSARQFPNYSSELNVNALLLGDSALYLCASSLATTPVSYEQYFGPGTRLTVT.

The chain carries TRBV28 and TRBJ2-5, with TRBD1 as a possible D gene (6 bases). With 6 bases removed from V and 2 bases from J, the gap between germline ends came to 13 bases. The germline V gene encodes CDR1 MDHEN and CDR2 SYDVKM. This CDR3 has 14 amino acids. CDR3 amino acids: CASRARGQQETQYF. The DNA for the CDR3 is TGTGCCAGCAGGGCTAGAGGACAGCAAGAGACCCAGTACTTC.

The rearrangement links TRBV12-5 to TRBJ2-5; 7 bases agree with TRBD2. The CDR3 is 13 amino acids. V lost 6 bases and J lost 4; bases outside the gene matches: 5. Per the germline V gene, CDR1 is LGHNT and CDR2 is FRNRAP. In DNA, the CDR3 is TGTGCTAGTGGGGAAGCGGGAAGAGAGACCCAGTACTTC. Translated, it gives CASGEAGRETQYF.